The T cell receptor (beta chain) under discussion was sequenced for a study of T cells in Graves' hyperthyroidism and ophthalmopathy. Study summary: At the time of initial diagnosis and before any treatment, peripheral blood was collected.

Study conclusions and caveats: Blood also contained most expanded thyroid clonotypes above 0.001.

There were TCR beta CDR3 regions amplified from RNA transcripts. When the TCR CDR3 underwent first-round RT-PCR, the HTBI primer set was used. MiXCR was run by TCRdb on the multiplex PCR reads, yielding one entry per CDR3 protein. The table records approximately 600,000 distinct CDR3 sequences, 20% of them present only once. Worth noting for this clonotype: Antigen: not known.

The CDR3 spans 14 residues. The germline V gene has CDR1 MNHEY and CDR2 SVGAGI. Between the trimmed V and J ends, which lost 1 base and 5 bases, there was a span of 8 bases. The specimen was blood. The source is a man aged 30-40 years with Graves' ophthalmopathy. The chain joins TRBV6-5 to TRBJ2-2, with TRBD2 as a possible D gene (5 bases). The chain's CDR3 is CASSYYRGTGELFF. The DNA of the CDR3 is TGTGCCAGCAGTTACTATCGGGGAACCGGGGAGCTGTTTTTT.